This record looks at one T cell receptor (beta chain) sequence and its context. Its target is unknown. PCR used 60 Vbeta primers and 13 Jbeta primers. The assay was immunoSEQ multiplex PCR, and TCRdb's table has in-frame clones only and misses some. Counted here are more than 85,000 clones, 65% to 85% occurring once; the ten biggest clones make up 6.2%. Trimming pared 6 bases from V and 5 bases from J, leaving 13 bases between. Germline V gives CDR1 SNHLY, CDR2 FYNNEI. The CDR3 is 13 amino acids. This sample stems from a study of cytomegalovirus exposure and HLA in healthy donors. Across the study: An early data release held tens of millions of unique TCRs from HLA-typed donors. General study points: Other equally common chains were less clonally expanded than HLA-associated TCR beta chains, a later analysis showed. Available immune exposure information was restricted to CMV serostatus only.

The specimen was PBMCs. The clonotype was recovered from a man aged 30 to 45 in good health and CMV-seropositive. V gene TRBV2 combines with J gene TRBJ1-2; possible D gene TRBD1, 5 bases. CDR3: CASRGLGRYGYTF. CDR3 sequence (DNA): TGTGCCAGCAGGGGACTGGGACGTTATGGCTACACCTTC.